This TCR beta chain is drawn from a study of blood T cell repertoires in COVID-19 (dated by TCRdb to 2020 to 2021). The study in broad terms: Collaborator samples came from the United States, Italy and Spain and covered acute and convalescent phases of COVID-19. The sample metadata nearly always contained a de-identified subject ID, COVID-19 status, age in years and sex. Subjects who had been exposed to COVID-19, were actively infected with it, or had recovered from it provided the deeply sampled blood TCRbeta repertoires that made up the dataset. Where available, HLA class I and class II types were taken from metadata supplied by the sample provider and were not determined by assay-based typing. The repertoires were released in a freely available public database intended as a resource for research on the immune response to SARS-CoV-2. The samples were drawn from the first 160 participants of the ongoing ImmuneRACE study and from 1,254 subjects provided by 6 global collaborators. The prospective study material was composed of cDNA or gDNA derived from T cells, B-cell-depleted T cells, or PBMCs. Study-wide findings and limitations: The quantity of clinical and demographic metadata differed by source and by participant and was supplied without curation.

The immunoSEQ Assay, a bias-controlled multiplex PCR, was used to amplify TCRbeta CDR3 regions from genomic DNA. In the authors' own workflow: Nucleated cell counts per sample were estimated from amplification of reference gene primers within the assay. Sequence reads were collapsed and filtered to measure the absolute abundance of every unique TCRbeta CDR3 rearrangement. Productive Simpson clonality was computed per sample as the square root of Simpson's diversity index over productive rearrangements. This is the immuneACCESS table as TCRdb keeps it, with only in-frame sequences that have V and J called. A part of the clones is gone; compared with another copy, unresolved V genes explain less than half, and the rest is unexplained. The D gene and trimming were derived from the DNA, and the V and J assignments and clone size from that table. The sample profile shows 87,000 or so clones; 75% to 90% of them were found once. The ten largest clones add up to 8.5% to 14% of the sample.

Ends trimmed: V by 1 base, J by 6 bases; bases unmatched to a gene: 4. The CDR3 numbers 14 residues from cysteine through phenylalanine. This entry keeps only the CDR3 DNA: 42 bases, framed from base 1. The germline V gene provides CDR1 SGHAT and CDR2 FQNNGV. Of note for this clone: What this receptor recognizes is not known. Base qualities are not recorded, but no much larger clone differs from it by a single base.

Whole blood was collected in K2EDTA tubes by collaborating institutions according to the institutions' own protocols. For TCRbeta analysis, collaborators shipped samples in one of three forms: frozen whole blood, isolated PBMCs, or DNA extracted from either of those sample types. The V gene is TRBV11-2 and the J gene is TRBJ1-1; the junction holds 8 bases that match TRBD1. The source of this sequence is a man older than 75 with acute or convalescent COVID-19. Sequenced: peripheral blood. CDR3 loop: CASSLAGGLSEAFF. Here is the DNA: TGTGCCAGCAGCTTAGCAGGGGGCCTGTCTGAAGCTTTCTTT.